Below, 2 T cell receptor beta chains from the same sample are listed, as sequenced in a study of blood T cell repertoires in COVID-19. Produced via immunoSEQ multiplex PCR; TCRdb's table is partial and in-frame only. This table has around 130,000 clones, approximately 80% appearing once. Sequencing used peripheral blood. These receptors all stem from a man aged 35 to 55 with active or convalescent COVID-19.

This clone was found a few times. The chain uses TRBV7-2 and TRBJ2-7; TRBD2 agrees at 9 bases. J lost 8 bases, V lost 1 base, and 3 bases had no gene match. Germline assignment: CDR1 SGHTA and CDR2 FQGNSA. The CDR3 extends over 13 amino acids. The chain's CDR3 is CASSLEAGGKQYF. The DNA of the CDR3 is TGTGCCAGCAGCTTAGAAGCGGGGGGTAAGCAGTACTTC.

CDR3 amino acids: CASSSRAGKLQNEQFF. The CDR3 nucleotides are TGTGCCAGCAGCTCGCGAGCGGGGAAACTACAGAATGAGCAGTTCTTC. V gene TRBV7-6 combines with J gene TRBJ2-1; 7 bases are shared with TRBD2. Germline CDR1 and CDR2: SGHVS and FNYEAQ. With 4 bases clipped from V and 7 bases from J, the junction kept 13 bases outside the gene matches. The CDR3 sequence is 16 residues long.